The sequence of this T cell receptor (beta chain) was determined in a study of beta chain features in type 1 diabetes. General study findings and limits: Because the template was cDNA, high-expressing cells might be over-represented. Among patients with Type 1 diabetes, TCRB CDR3s were moderately but significantly shorter in every one of the four CD4+ subsets. Type 1 diabetes patients had fewer VDJ junction insertions and more deletions.

Notes on this clone: Its antigen is not known.

Trimming left V 7 bases short and J 7 bases short, with 17 bases between. Germline-derived CDR1 and CDR2 are MNHNS and SASEGT. The CDR3 has 14 residues. Reverse transcribing all isolated RNA meant expressed TCRB transcripts were sequenced. The assay was immunoSEQ multiplex PCR, and TCRdb's table has in-frame clones only and misses some. The repertoire holds 140,000 to 150,000 clones, with roughly 48% as singletons. Each of the CD4+ naive, central memory, regulatory and stem cell-like memory populations was sorted via CD45RO/CCR7/CD25/CD127/CD95/CD27. Sequencing input: Tregs from blood. This TCR was recovered from a young man in good health. The chain combines TRBV6-1 with TRBJ1-5, with a weak D call TRBD1 (6 bases). CDR3 DNA: TGTGCCAGCACCCCGGGGGGGGCTGAGCAGCCCCAGCATTTT. Protein product: CASTPGGAEQPQHF.